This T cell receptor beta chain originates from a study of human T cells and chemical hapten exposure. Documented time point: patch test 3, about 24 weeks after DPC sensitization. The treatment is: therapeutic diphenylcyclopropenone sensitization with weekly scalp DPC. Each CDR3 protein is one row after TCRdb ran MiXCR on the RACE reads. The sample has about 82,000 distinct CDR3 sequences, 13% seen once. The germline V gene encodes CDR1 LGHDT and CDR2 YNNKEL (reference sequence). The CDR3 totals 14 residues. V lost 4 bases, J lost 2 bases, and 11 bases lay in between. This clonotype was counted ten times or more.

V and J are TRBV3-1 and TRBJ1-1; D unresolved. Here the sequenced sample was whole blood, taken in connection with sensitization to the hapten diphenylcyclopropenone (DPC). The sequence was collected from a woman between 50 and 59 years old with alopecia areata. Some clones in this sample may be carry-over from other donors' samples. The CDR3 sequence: CASSPGSTNTEAFF. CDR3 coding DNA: TGTGCCAGCAGCCCGGGCAGTACTAACACTGAAGCTTTCTTT.